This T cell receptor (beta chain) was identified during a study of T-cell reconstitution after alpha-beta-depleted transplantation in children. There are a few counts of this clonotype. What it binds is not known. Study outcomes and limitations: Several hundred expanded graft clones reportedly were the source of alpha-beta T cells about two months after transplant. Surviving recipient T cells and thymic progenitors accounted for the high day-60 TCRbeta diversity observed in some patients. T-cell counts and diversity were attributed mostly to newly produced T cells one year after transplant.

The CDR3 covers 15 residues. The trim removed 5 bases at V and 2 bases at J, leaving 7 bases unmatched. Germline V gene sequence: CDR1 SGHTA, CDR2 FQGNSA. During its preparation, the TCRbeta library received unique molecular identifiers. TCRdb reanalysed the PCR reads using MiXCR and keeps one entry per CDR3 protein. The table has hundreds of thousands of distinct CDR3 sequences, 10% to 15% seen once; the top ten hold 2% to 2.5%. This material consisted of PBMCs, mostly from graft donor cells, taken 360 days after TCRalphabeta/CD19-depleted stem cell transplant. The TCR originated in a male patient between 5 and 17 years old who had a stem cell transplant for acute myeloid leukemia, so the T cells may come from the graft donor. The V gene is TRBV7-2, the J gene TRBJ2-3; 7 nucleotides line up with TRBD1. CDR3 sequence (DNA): TGTGCCAGCAGCCGGGACAGAGCCTTCACAGATACGCAGTATTTT. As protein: CASSRDRAFTDTQYF.